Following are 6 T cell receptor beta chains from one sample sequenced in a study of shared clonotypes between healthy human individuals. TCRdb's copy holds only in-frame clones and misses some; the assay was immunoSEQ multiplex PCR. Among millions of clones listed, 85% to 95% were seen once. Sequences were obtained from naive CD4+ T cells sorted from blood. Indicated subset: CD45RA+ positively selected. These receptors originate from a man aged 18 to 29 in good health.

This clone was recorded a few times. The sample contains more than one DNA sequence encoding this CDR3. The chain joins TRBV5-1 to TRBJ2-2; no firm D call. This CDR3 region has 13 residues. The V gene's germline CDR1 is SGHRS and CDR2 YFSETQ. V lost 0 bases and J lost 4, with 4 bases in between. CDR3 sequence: CASSLDGTGELFF. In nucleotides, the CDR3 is TGCGCCAGCAGCTTGGATGGCACCGGGGAGCTGTTTTTT.

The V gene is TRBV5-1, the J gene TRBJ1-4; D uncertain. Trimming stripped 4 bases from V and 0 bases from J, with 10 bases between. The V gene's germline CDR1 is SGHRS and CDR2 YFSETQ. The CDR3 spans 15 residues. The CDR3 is CASSAHSATNEKLFF. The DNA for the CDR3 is TGCGCCAGCAGCGCGCACAGCGCAACTAATGAAAAACTGTTTTTT.

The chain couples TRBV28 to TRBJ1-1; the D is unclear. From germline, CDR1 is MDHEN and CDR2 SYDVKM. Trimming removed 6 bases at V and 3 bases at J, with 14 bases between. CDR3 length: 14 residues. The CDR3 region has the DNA TGTGCCAGCAGCCTACCTTCCTGGTACACTGAAGCTTTCTTT. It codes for CASSLPSWYTEAFF.

The CDR3 DNA reads as TGCGCCAGCAGCTTGGCCCAGGGACAGGGGGGCTATGGCTACACCTTC. It encodes CASSLAQGQGGYGYTF. The chain carries TRBV5-1 and TRBJ1-2; 11 positions agree with TRBD1. Germline values: CDR1 SGHRS, CDR2 YFSETQ. The trim removed 0 bases at V and 4 bases at J, leaving 5 bases unmatched. The CDR3 is 16 amino acids.

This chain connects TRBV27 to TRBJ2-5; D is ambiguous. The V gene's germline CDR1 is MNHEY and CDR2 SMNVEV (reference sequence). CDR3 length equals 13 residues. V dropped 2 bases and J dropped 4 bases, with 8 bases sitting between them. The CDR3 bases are TGTGCCAGCAGTTTAAACAGCTTAGAGACCCAGTACTTC. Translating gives CASSLNSLETQYF.

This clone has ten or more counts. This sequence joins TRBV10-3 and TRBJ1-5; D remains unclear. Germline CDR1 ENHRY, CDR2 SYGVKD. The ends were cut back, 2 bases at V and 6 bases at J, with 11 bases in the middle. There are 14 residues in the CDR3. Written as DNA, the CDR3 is TGTGCCATCAGTGAGGTAGGGATCGGTCAGCCCCAGCATTTT. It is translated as CAISEVGIGQPQHF.